Below, 9 T cell receptor beta chains from the same sample are listed, as sequenced in a study of T cells after yellow fever vaccination. TCRdb fed the 5' RACE reads into MiXCR, producing one record per CDR3 protein. The data contain a few hundred thousand distinct CDR3 sequences, around 5.2% of them singletons. This specimen was CD4+ T cells sorted from PBMCs, taken on the day of the yellow fever booster vaccination. Every receptor here comes from a young man who received the YFV17D yellow fever vaccine.

In this sample, this clonotype turned up a few times. The rearrangement joins TRBV5-8 to TRBJ2-1, with 10 bases matching TRBD1. From germline, CDR1 is SGHTS and CDR2 YDEGEE. The CDR3 runs 15 residues. The V segment lost 4 bases and the J segment 11 bases; nucleotides outside the gene matches: 12. CDR3 bases: TGTGCCAGCAGCAAAAGACAGGGGGCCACAATGAAGCAGTTCTTC. Translated: CASSKRQGATMKQFF.

This clonotype was seen only a few times. The chain uses TRBV7-9 and TRBJ1-6, with a possible D match to TRBD1 (6 bases). Germline values: CDR1 SEHNR, CDR2 FQNEAQ (reference sequence). CDR3 length: 13 residues. Trimming removed 8 bases from V and 9 bases from J, with 14 bases in between. CDR3 nucleotide sequence: TGTGCCAGCGGCGAACAGGGAAGTTCACCCCTCCACTTT. It yields the protein CASGEQGSSPLHF.

The rearrangement uses TRBV7-2 and TRBJ2-1; 7 bases are shared with TRBD2. Germline CDR1 is SGHTA and CDR2 is FQGNSA. J was trimmed by 7 bases and V by 5 bases; bases with no gene match: 8. The CDR3 covers 14 residues. The CDR3 nucleotides are TGTGCCAGCAGCCGAAACCGGGGGGTTAATGAGCAGTTCTTC. It translates to CASSRNRGVNEQFF.

This clonotype was counted many times. The rearrangement links TRBV20-1 to TRBJ1-2; no definite D call. Deletions cut 3 bases from V and 5 bases from J, with 19 bases between. Germline values: CDR1 DFQATT, CDR2 SNEGSKA (reference sequence). The CDR3 runs 15 residues. The CDR3 coding sequence is TGCAGTGCTAGGCTGTTATCGGGCCAGGAGTATGGCTACACCTTC. It translates to CSARLLSGQEYGYTF.

This clonotype occurred many times. The chain couples TRBV20-1 to TRBJ2-7; TRBD1 is a possible D gene (6 bases). The CDR3 loop spans 14 amino acids. Germline loops: CDR1 DFQATT, CDR2 SNEGSKA (reference sequence). V lost 0 bases and J 2 bases, leaving 11 bases between the germline ends. The CDR3 sequence: CSARDTGQTYEQYF. The CDR3 bases are TGCAGTGCTAGAGATACCGGACAGACCTACGAGCAGTACTTC.

The table lists this clonotype with a few counts. The chain is built from TRBV19 and TRBJ2-5; TRBD2 aligns across 7 bases. The CDR3 is 13 residues long. J lost 0 bases, V lost 8 bases, and 3 bases had no gene match. The germline V gene encodes CDR1 LNHDA and CDR2 SQIVND (reference sequence). The CDR3 nucleotides are TGTGCCAGTGCTGGGGGGGACCAAGAGACCCAGTACTTC. This codes for CASAGGDQETQYF.

The table lists this clonotype with a few counts. This chain uses TRBV5-1 with TRBJ2-1; D may be TRBD1 (5 bases). Per germline, CDR1 SGHRS and CDR2 YFSETQ. V was trimmed by 4 bases and J by 0 bases, leaving 14 bases between them. The CDR3 is 16 residues long. CDR3 coding DNA: TGCGCCAGCAGCCTCACAGGCCTTAGCTCCTACAATGAGCAGTTCTTC. This encodes CASSLTGLSSYNEQFF.

The chain carries TRBV5-6 and TRBJ2-3, with D unresolved. Germline V gives CDR1 SGHDT, CDR2 YYEEEE. This CDR3 is built from 13 residues. With 0 bases removed from V and 6 bases from J, the gap between germline ends came to 8 bases. The CDR3 region is CASSLATMDTQYF. CDR3 bases: TGTGCCAGCAGCTTGGCCACTATGGATACGCAGTATTTT.

J is TRBJ1-5 and V is TRBV12-3 or TRBV12-4; 8 bases fit TRBD1. V gave up 5 bases and J gave up 9 bases; unmatched junction bases: 15. CDR3 length equals 16 residues. The CDR3 DNA is TGTGCCAGCAGTCCTACGGAGACAGGGGATCTCCGGCCCCAGCATTTT. Protein sequence: CASSPTETGDLRPQHF.